This TCR beta chain was sequenced during a study of blood T cell repertoires in COVID-19. Turning to the study itself: T cells, B-cell-depleted T cells, or PBMCs provided the cDNA or gDNA that served as material.

Original processing notes: Estimates of nucleated cell counts were drawn from the amplification of reference gene primers. The table came from immunoSEQ multiplex PCR; TCRdb's copy has only in-frame clones and leaves some out. That table gives V, J and clone size, and the DNA gave D and trimming. This sample has 180,000 or so clones, with approximately 86% found just once. CDR1 and CDR2 (germline): MGHRA, YSYEKL. Germline trimming cut 4 bases from V and 3 bases from J; bases unmatched to any gene: 6. This CDR3 region has 15 residues. Specimen: peripheral blood. The TCR originated in a man between 18 and 35 years old with acute or convalescent COVID-19. J is TRBJ1-2 and V is TRBV4-1; TRBD1 aligns across 9 bases. The CDR3 bases are TGCGCCAGCAGCCGTACAGGGGGCATCGACTATGGCTACACCTTC. Protein: CASSRTGGIDYGYTF.